The next 17 T cell receptor beta chains were all read from a single sample in a study of naive and memory T cell subsets. Study-level findings and limits: A few larger clonotypes appeared in naive repertoires, especially CD8, possibly memory cells re-expressing CD45RA.

Two oligonucleotides, mixed equimolar, formed the beta constant-region primer covering TRBC1 and TRBC2. Nested alpha and beta constant-region primers with the SP2 primer drove four PCR rounds on ligated cDNA. TCRdb reprocessed the UMI-ligation and nested PCR reads with MiXCR, giving one entry per CDR3 protein. There are over 110,000 distinct CDR3 sequences in the sample; under 25% occur only once, and about 0.57% lies in the top ten. No antigen has been identified for these receptors. Sample: naive CD8+ T cells from blood. The receptor source for this set is a human donor in good health.

The chain recombines TRBV7-9 with TRBJ2-2; 8 bases line up with TRBD1. The V segment lost 5 bases and the J segment 5 bases; nucleotides outside the gene matches: 7. Germline V gene lookup returns CDR1 SEHNR and CDR2 FQNEAQ (reference sequence). The CDR3 extends over 15 amino acids. CDR3 residues: CASSPSRDRTGELFF. The CDR3 nucleotides are TGTGCCAGCAGCCCTTCCCGGGACAGGACCGGGGAGCTGTTTTTT.

The chain employs TRBV29-1 and TRBJ2-7, with D possibly called TRBD1 or TRBD2 (5 bases each). This CDR3 region has 12 residues. Trimming shortened V by 6 bases and J by 2 bases, and 11 bases separated the two germline ends. CDR1 SQVTM and CDR2 ANQGSEA come from the germline V gene. The CDR3 region has the DNA TGCAGCGTGCTCGGGACGGCCTACGAGCAGTACTTC. Translation gives CSVLGTAYEQYF.

The chain uses TRBV4-1 and TRBJ2-1; unclear D gene. The CDR3 loop spans 14 amino acids. V was shortened by 1 base and J by 8 bases, with 12 bases between the two germline ends. Germline V CDR1 and CDR2: MGHRA, YSYEKL. The CDR3 bases are TGCGCCAGCAGCCAAGTTCTAGAGCGTGATGAGCAGTTCTTC. It codes for CASSQVLERDEQFF.

This clonotype was seen a few times. The chain combines TRBV28 with TRBJ2-3; D is unresolved. This CDR3 is built from 14 residues. Germline V gene sequence: CDR1 MDHEN, CDR2 SYDVKM. The V end lost 2 bases, the J end lost 2 bases, and 8 bases lay between the germline ends. CDR3 bases: TGTGCCAGCAGTTTAGTCGGAGCCACAGATACGCAGTATTTT. Encoded protein: CASSLVGATDTQYF.

This clonotype was observed a few times. The V gene is TRBV6-2 or TRBV6-3, the J gene TRBJ1-2; D possibly corresponds to TRBD1 (6 bases). Germline V lookup: CDR1 MNHEY, CDR2 SVGEGT. V lost 5 bases and J 8 bases, leaving 15 bases between the germline ends. The CDR3 has 13 residues. The CDR3 DNA reads TGTGCCAGCAGTCAGCTCGGACAGAGGGGCTACACCTTC. It codes for CASSQLGQRGYTF.

This clonotype showed up just once. The V and J genes are TRBV28 and TRBJ2-7; 10 bases match TRBD1. CDR1 and CDR2 (germline): MDHEN, SYDVKM. The ends lost 8 bases at V and 6 bases at J; junction bases unmatched: 7. This CDR3 spans 13 amino acids. The DNA for the CDR3 is TGTGCCAGCCTACTGGGACAGGGGCTCGAGCAGTACTTC. Its protein product is CASLLGQGLEQYF.

The rearrangement links TRBV4-3 to TRBJ2-1; no definite D call. The length of the CDR3 is 14 residues. CDR1 LGHNA and CDR2 YSLEER come from the germline V gene. Trimming pared 8 bases from V and 0 bases from J, leaving 11 bases between. The CDR3 spells CASAQRVSYNEQFF. The CDR3 DNA reads TGCGCCAGCGCCCAAAGGGTCTCCTACAATGAGCAGTTCTTC.

Only a few counts were recorded for this clonotype. V and J are TRBV2 and TRBJ2-7, with 13 bases that match TRBD2. This CDR3 spans 16 amino acids. The V gene end was trimmed by 6 bases and the J gene end by 3 bases; junction bases not matched to a gene: 8. Germline V gene data show CDR1 as SNHLY and CDR2 as FYNNEI. CDR3 in DNA: TGTGCCAGCAGCGGACCTGGGACTAGCGGGAACTACGAGCAGTACTTC. It specifies CASSGPGTSGNYEQYF.

There are a few counts of this clonotype. The J gene is TRBJ2-2, the V gene TRBV29-1; 13 positions match TRBD2. Germline CDR1 is SQVTM and CDR2 is ANQGSEA. Losses at the gene ends were 6 bases for V and 5 bases for J; bases not matched to a gene: 3. The CDR3 is 14 residues long. In nucleotides, the CDR3 is TGCAGCGTCGCGGGACTAGCGGGAACCGGGGAGCTGTTTTTT. Translation: CSVAGLAGTGELFF.

This chain joins TRBV6-1 and TRBJ1-6; D call uncertain. V lost 3 bases to trimming and J lost 8 bases, with 8 bases between them. The CDR3 loop spans 13 amino acids. CDR1 and CDR2 from the germline V gene are MNHNS and SASEGT. The chain's CDR3 is CASSDLGDSPLHF. For the CDR3, the DNA is TGTGCCAGCAGTGACCTCGGGGATTCACCCCTCCACTTT.

The chain joins TRBV7-6 to TRBJ2-1; TRBD2 might be the D (6 bases). Germline V gene sequence: CDR1 SGHVS, CDR2 FNYEAQ. This CDR3 spans 15 amino acids. Trimming cost V 4 bases and J 1 base, with 11 bases left between them. CDR3 sequence reads: CASSSIADSYNEQFF. The CDR3 DNA sequence: TGTGCCAGCAGCTCAATAGCGGATTCCTACAATGAGCAGTTCTTC.

V and J are TRBV29-1 and TRBJ2-7, with a possible D match to TRBD1 (5 bases). Germline V gene sequence: CDR1 SQVTM, CDR2 ANQGSEA. Trimming removed 5 bases from V and 2 bases from J, with 13 bases in between. The CDR3 covers 13 residues. CDR3 sequence reads: CSVRVQGAYEQYF. In DNA form, the CDR3 reads TGCAGCGTTCGAGTCCAGGGTGCCTACGAGCAGTACTTC.

The genes are TRBV9 and TRBJ2-1; 8 bases are shared with TRBD2. Losses at the gene ends were 4 bases for V and 9 bases for J; bases not matched to a gene: 15. CDR1 is SGDLS, CDR2 YYNGEE, per germline. The CDR3 runs 16 residues. The CDR3 here is CASSPRGFQREIEQFF. The CDR3 nucleotides are TGTGCCAGCAGCCCGAGGGGGTTCCAGCGGGAGATTGAGCAGTTCTTC. Using reference TRBV9 and TRBJ2-1 for the parts outside the CDR3, the full variable domain is DSGVTQTPKHLITATGQRVTLRCSPRSGDLSVYWYQQSLDQGLQFLIQYYNGEERAKGNILERFSAQQFPDLHSELNLSSLELGDSALYFCASSPRGFQREIEQFFGPGTRLTVL.

This clonotype was seen a handful of times. The CDR3 spells CASSQEVAEETQYF. CDR3 sequence (DNA): TGCGCCAGCAGCCAAGAAGTAGCGGAAGAGACCCAGTACTTC. This rearrangement joins TRBV4-1 to TRBJ2-5, with D perhaps matching TRBD2 (6 bases). CDR1 MGHRA and CDR2 YSYEKL come from the germline V gene. The CDR3 has 14 amino acids. Between the trimmed V and J ends, which lost 0 bases and 3 bases, there was a span of 8 bases.

The rearrangement uses TRBV5-1 and TRBJ2-2, with D tentatively TRBD1 (6 bases). The CDR3 has 19 residues. The germline V and J ends were trimmed by 5 bases and 3 bases, with 26 bases remaining between them. CDR1 and CDR2 from the germline V gene are SGHRS and YFSETQ. CDR3 loop: CASRFKPGHYLGDTGELFF. The DNA of the CDR3 is TGCGCCAGCAGGTTCAAGCCGGGACACTACTTGGGGGACACCGGGGAGCTGTTTTTT.

The chain carries TRBV7-9 and TRBJ1-6, with 8 bases matching TRBD1. CDR3 length: 14 residues. CDR1 is SEHNR, CDR2 FQNEAQ, per germline (reference sequence). V lost 8 bases and J lost 7; bases outside the gene matches: 7. The CDR3 reads CASRATGGNSPLHF. CDR3 nucleotide sequence: TGTGCCAGCCGCGCCACAGGGGGAAATTCACCCCTCCACTTT.

This clonotype was seen more than once but under ten times. V is TRBV28 and J is TRBJ2-1; 8 nucleotides match TRBD2. Per germline, CDR1 MDHEN and CDR2 SYDVKM. The CDR3 covers 15 residues. V lost 6 bases to trimming and J lost 6 bases; unmatched junction nucleotides: 10. Here the CDR3 DNA reads TGTGCCAGCAGAGCCGGGACTAGTGTCGCCAATGAGCAGTTCTTC. This gives the protein CASRAGTSVANEQFF.